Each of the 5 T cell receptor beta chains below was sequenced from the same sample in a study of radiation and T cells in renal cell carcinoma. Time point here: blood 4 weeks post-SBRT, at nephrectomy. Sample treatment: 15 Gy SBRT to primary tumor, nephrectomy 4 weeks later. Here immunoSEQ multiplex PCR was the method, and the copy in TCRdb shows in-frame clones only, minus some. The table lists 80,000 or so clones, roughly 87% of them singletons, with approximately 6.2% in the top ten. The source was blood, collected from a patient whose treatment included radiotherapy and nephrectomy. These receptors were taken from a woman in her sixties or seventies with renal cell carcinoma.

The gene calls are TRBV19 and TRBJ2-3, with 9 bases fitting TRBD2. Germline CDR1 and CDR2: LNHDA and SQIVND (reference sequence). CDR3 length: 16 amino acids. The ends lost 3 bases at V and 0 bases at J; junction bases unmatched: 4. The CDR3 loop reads CASSMISGGSTDTQYF. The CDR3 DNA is TGTGCCAGTAGTATGATCAGCGGGGGGAGCACAGATACGCAGTATTTT.

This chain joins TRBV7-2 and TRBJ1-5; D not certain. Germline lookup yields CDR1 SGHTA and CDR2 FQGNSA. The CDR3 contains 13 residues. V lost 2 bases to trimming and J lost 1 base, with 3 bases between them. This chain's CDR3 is CASSLQSNQPQHF. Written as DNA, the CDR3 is TGTGCCAGCAGCTTACAGAGCAATCAGCCCCAGCATTTT.

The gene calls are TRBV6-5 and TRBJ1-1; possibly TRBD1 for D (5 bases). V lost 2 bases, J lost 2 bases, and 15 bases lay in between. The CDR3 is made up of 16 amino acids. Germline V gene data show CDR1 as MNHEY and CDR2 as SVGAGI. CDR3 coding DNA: TGTGCCAGCAGTTACGCGCAGGGTATTATAAACACTGAAGCTTTCTTT. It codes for CASSYAQGIINTEAFF.

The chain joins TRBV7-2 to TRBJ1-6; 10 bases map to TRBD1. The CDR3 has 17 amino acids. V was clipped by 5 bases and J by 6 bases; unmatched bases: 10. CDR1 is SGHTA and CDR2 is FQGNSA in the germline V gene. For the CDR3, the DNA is TGTGCCAGCAGCCTACGACAGGGGGCTGTTAGTAATTCACCCCTCCACTTT. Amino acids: CASSLRQGAVSNSPLHF.

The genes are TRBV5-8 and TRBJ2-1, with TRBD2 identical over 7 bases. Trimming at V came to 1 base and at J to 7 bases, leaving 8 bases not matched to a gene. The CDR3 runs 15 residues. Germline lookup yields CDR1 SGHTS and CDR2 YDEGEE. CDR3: CASSLYGGKINEQFF. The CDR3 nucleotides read TGTGCCAGCAGCTTGTACGGGGGGAAGATTAATGAGCAGTTCTTC. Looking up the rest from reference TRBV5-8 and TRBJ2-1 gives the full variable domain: EAGVTQSPTHLIKTRGQQATLRCSPISGHTSVYWYQQALGLGLQFLLWYDEGEERNRGNFPPRFSGRQFPNYSSELNVNALELEDSALYLCASSLYGGKINEQFFGPGTRLTVL.